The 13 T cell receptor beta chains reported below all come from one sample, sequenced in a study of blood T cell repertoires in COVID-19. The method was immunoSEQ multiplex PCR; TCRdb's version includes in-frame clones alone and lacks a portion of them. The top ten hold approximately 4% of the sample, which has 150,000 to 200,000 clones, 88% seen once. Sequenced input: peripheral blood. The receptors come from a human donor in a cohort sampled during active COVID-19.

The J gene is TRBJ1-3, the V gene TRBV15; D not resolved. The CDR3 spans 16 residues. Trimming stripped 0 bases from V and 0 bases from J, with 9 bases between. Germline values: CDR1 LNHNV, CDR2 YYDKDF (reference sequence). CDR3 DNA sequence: TGTGCCACCAGCAGAGATGGTGCGGCCTCTGGAAACACCATATATTTT. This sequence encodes CATSRDGAASGNTIYF.

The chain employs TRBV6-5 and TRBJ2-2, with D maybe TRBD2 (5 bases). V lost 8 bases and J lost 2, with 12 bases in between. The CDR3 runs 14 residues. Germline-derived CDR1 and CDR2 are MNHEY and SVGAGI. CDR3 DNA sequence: TGTGCCAGCGGACTCGAACCCAACACCGGGGAGCTGTTTTTT. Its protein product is CASGLEPNTGELFF.

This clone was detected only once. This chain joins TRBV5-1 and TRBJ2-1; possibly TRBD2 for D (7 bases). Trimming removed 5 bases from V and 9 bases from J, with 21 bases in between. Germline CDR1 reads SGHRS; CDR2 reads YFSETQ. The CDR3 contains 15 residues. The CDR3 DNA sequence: TGCGCCAGCAGATTTGGGGGGGCCAGGGGCCTTGAGCAGTTCTTC. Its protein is CASRFGGARGLEQFF.

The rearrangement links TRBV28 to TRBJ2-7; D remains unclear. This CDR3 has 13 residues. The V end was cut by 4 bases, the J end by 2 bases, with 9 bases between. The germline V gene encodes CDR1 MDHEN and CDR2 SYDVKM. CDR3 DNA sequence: TGTGCCAGCAGTTCCCAGGCGACCTACGAGCAGTACTTC. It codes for CASSSQATYEQYF.

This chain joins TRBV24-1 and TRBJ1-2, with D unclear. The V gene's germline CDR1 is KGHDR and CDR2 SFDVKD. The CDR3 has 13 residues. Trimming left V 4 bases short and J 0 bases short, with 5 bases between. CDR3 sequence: CATSEAPNYGYTF. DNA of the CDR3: TGTGCCACCAGTGAAGCACCTAACTATGGCTACACCTTC.

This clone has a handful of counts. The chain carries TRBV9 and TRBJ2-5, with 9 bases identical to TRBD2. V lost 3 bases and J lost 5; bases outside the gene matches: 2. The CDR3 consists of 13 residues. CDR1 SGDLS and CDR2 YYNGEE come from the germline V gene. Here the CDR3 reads CASSGSGGETQYF. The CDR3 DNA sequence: TGTGCCAGCAGCGGTAGCGGGGGCGAGACCCAGTACTTC.

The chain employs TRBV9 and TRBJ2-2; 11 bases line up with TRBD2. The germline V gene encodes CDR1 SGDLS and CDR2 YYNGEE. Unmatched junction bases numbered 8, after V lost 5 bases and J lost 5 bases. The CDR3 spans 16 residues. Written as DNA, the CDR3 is TGTGCCAGCAGTTATAGCGGGAGGGCCGGTACCGGGGAGCTGTTTTTT. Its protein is CASSYSGRAGTGELFF.

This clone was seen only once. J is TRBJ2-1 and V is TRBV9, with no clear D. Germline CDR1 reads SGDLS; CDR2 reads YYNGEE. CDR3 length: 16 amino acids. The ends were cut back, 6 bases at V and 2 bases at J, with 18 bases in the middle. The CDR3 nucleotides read TGTGCCAGCACTAAAGCCACAAGCGCCGCCTACAATGAGCAGTTCTTC. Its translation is CASTKATSAAYNEQFF.

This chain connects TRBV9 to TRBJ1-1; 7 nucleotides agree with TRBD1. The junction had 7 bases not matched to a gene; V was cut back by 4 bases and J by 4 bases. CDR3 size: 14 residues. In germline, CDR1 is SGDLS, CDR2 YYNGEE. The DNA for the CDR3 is TGTGCCAGCAGCACCCGACAGGGCGGCACTGAAGCTTTCTTT. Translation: CASSTRQGGTEAFF.

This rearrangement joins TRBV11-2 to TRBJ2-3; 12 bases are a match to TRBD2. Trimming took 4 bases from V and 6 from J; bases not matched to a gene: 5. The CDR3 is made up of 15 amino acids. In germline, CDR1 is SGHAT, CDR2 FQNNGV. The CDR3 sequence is CASSSLAGGRDTQYF. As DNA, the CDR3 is TGTGCCAGCAGCTCACTAGCGGGAGGTAGGGATACGCAGTATTTT.

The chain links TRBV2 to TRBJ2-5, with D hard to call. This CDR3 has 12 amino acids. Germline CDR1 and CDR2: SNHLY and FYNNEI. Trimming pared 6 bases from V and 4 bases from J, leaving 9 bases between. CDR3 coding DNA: TGTGCCAGCAGCTGGAGTGCAGAGACCCAGTACTTC. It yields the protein CASSWSAETQYF.

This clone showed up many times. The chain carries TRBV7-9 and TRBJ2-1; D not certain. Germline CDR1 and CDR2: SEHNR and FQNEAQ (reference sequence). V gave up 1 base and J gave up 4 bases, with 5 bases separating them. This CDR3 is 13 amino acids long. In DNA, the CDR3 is TGTGCCAGCAGCTTAGTCCGGTACAATGAGCAGTTCTTC. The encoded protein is CASSLVRYNEQFF.

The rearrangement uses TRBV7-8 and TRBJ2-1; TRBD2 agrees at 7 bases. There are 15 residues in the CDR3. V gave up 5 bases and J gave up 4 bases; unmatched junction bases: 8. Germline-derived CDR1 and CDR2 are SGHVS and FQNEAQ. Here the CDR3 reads CASSTAGTTYNEQFF. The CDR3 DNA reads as TGTGCCAGCAGCACAGCCGGGACTACATACAATGAGCAGTTCTTC.